This T cell receptor beta chain was identified during a study of long-term antiretroviral therapy in people with HIV. Findings and caveats of the study: Gathering of blood took place between about 2003 and 2018, possibly under older ART regimens. Dominating the repertoire at all time points were the clones that expanded before ART. ART preceded a rise in diversity that nonetheless stayed lower than in transplant donor controls.

The libraries were made with immunoSEQ v3.0 at survey level. TCRdb's table, derived via immunoSEQ multiplex PCR, lists solely in-frame clones and lacks some. The repertoire holds 25,000 to 30,000 clones, with approximately 86% as singletons. This clone was observed a single time. No antigen is known for it. The CDR3 totals 15 residues. Per germline, CDR1 MNHEY and CDR2 SVGAGI. V was trimmed by 5 bases and J by 5 bases, leaving 15 bases between them. Sampling of each donor yielded at least one pre-ART PBMC sample and at least two post-ART PBMC samples. This receptor was identified in a woman in her thirties with HIV. The J gene is TRBJ2-2, the V gene TRBV6-5; D is unclear. The input for sequencing was unsorted PBMCs, taken 0.8 years after starting antiretroviral therapy. Written as DNA, the CDR3 is TGTGCCAGCAGTCTGGCCTTCTTCGGGACCGGGGAGCTGTTTTTT. It encodes CASSLAFFGTGELFF.